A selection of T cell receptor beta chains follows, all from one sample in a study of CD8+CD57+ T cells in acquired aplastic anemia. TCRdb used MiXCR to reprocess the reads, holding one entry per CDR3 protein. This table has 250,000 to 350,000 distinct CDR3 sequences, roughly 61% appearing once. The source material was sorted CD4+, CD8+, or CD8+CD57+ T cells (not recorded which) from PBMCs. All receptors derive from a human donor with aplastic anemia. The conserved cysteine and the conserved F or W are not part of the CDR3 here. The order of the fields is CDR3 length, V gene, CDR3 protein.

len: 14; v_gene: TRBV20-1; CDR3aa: SARDQHQAAPETQY
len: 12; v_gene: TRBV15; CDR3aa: ATSRDRQGTEAF
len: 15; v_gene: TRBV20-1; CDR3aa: SARGSFWLAGEETQY
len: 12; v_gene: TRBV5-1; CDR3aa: ASSTGQGTGELF
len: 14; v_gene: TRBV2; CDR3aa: ASSDGRADRGDEQF
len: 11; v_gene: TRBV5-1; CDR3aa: ASSLSRDHHLH
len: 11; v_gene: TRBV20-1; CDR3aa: SARTSGTGELF
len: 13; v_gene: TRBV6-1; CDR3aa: ASSDRPSNSYEQY
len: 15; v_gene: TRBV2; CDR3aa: ASSEPPEEGSNTEAF
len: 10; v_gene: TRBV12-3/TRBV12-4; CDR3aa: ASSLRTYEQY
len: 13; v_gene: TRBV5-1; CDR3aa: ASSEMGQAGDTQY
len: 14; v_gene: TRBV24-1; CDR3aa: ATSDSTGEGIYEQY
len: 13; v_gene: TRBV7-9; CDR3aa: ASSPGQIMNTEAF
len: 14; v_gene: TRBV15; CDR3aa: ATSSLFSGLTYEQY
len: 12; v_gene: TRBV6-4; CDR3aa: ASSSAGPGNEQF
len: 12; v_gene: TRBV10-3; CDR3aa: AISWDRVNTEAF
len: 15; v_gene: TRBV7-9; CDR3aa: ASSLSSGGGSSYEQY
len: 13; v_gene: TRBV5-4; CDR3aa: ASSFLAGNEREQY
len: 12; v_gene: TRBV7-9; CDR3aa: ASSLSGSWETQY
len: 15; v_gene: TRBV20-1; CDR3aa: SARAPPGRRSTGELF
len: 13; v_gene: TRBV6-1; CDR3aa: ASSLQVFSGNTIY
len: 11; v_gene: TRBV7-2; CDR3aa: ASSSQGSYEQY
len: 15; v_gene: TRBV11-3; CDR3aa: ASNRQGGLFGANVLT
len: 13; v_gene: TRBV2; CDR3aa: ASSEGQSGIGELF
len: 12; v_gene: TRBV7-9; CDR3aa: ASSPGQGYSPLH
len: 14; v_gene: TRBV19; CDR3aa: ASSISQTPRYNEQF
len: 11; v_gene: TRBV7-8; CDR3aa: ASSSDGPYEQY
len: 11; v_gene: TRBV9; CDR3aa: ASSVAGSNEQF
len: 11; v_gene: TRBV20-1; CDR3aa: SARLARGGEQF
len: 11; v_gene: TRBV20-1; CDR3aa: SARGTGLYGYT
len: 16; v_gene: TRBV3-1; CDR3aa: ASSQEPIPGTGELGYT
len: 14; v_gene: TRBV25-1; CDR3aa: ASSEMGGSSYNEQF
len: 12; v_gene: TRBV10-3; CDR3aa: AISDAGFNQPQH
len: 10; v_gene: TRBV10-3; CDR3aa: AISPPGGEQY
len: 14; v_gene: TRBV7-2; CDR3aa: ASRPSLRSITGKLF
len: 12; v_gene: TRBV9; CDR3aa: ASSVSGGTDTQY
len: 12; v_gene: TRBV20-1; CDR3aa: SARTGSTNTEAF
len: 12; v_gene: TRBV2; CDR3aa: ASRRQGGDTEAF
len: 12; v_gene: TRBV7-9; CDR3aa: TSSRQADGSPLH
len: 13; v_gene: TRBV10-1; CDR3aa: AARDSGMRADTQY
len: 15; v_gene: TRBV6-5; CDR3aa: ASSKEEGDGNYNEQF
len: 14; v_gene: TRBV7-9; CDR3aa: ASNFVLARGTDTQY
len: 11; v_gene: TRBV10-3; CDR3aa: AITPTEGEKLF
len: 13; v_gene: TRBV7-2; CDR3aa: ASSFGDRGPETQY
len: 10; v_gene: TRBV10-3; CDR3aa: AISPLGTEAF
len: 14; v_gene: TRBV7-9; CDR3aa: ASSDGQGVFNSPLH
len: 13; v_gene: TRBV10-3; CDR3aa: AISRYGNMNTEAF
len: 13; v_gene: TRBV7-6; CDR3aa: DSSSQGLASNEQF
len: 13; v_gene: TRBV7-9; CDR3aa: ASSGISGGYNEQF
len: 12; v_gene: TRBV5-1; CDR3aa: ASSLQGPNEKLF
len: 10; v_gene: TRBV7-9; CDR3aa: ASSRLGQPQH
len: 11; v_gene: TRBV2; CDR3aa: ASKVRVLSEAF
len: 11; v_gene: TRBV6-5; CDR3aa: ASSDELNSPLH
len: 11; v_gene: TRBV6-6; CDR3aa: ASTYRVGYGYT
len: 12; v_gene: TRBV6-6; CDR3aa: ASSYLGQNYGYT
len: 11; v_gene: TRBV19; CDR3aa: ASSPRQAEPQH
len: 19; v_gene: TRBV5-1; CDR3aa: ASSLAGGTAVYFGDGTEAF